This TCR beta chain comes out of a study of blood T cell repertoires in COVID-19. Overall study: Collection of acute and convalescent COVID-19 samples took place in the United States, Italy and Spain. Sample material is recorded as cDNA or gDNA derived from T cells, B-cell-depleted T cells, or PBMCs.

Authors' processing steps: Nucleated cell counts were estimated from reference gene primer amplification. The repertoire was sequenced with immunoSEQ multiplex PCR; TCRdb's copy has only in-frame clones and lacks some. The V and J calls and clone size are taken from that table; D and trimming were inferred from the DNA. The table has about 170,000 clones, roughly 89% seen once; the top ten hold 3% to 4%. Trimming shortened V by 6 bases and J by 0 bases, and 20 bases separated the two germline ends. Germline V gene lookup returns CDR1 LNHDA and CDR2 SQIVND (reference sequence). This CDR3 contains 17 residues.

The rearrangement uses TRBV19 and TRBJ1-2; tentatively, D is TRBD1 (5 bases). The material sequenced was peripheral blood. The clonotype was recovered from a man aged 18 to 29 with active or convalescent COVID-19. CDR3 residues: CASSPITQGLANYGYTF. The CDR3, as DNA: TGTGCCAGTAGCCCCATCACGCAGGGCCTTGCTAACTATGGCTACACCTTC. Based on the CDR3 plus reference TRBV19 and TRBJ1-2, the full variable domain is DGGITQSPKYLFRKEGQNVTLSCEQNLNHDAMYWYRQDPGQGLRLIYYSQIVNDFQKGDIAEGYSVSREKKESFPLTVTSAQKNPTAFYLCASSPITQGLANYGYTFGSGTRLTVV.